Shown below are 16 T cell receptor beta chains from a single sample sequenced in a study of OX40 agonist ivuxolimab in advanced cancers. TCRdb's copy holds only in-frame clones and misses some; the assay was immunoSEQ multiplex PCR. The data hold some 59,000 clones, with roughly 82% observed a single time. The specimen was CD4+ or CD8+ T cells sorted from blood, collected in a trial of the OX40 agonist ivuxolimab. These receptors originate from an adult with an advanced solid tumor such as melanoma, head and neck, liver or kidney cancer.

The V call is TRBV4-2, the J call TRBJ2-3, with TRBD2 matching 9 bases. Germline V gives CDR1 LGHNA, CDR2 YNFKEQ. J lost 4 bases, V lost 4 bases, and 12 bases had no gene match. The CDR3 loop spans 17 amino acids. The chain's CDR3 is CASSPRAGGPWADTQYF. In DNA, the CDR3 is TGTGCCAGCAGCCCTCGGGCGGGAGGGCCCTGGGCAGATACGCAGTATTTT.

This clone was picked up a small number of times. The gene calls are TRBV19 and TRBJ2-7; D may be TRBD1 (5 bases). This CDR3 region has 13 residues. Deletions cut 8 bases from V and 3 bases from J, with 14 bases between. CDR1 and CDR2 from the germline V gene are LNHDA and SQIVND (reference sequence). The CDR3 protein is CASRQPGGYEQYF. In DNA form, the CDR3 reads TGTGCCAGTCGACAGCCCGGCGGCTACGAGCAGTACTTC.

This clone is medium-sized within its sample. The V call is TRBV5-4, the J call TRBJ1-1; D may be TRBD1 (5 bases). The V end lost 1 base, the J end lost 5 bases, and 12 bases lay between the germline ends. The length of the CDR3 is 14 residues. Germline CDR1 SGHNT, CDR2 YYREEE (reference sequence). Here the CDR3 reads CASSLTQGRTEAFF. The CDR3 DNA reads as TGTGCCAGCAGCTTGACCCAGGGAAGGACTGAAGCTTTCTTT.

The chain links TRBV4-1 to TRBJ2-3; 11 nucleotides align to TRBD2. The V gene's germline CDR1 is MGHRA and CDR2 YSYEKL. Unmatched junction bases numbered 2, after V lost 2 bases and J lost 4 bases. The CDR3 runs 15 residues. DNA of the CDR3: TGCGCCAGCAGCCAAAGGGGACTAGCGGCAGATACGCAGTATTTT. Amino acid sequence: CASSQRGLAADTQYF.

This chain joins TRBV18 and TRBJ1-1, with D perhaps matching TRBD1 (5 bases). V lost 1 base, J lost 2 bases, and 14 bases lay in between. The V gene's germline CDR1 is KGHSH and CDR2 LQKENI. This CDR3 is built from 16 residues. CDR3: CASSPLSVGTNTEAFF. The DNA of the CDR3 is TGTGCCAGCTCACCACTTAGCGTGGGGACTAACACTGAAGCTTTCTTT.

This chain uses TRBV7-9 with TRBJ1-1; possible D gene TRBD1, 5 bases. The CDR3 runs to 14 residues. The V gene lost 7 bases and the J gene lost 2 bases, with 14 bases spanning the gap. Per germline, CDR1 SEHNR and CDR2 FQNEAQ (reference sequence). This chain's CDR3 is CASTLMGGNTEAFF. CDR3 sequence (DNA): TGTGCCAGCACCCTAATGGGGGGAAACACTGAAGCTTTCTTT. Supplemented by reference TRBV7-9 and TRBJ1-1, the full variable domain reads DTGVSQNPRHKITKRGQNVTFRCDPISEHNRLYWYRQTLGQGPEFLTYFQNEAQLEKSRLLSDRFSAERPKGSFSTLEIQRTEQGDSAMYLCASTLMGGNTEAFFGQGTRLTVV.

The genes are TRBV28 and TRBJ2-7; maybe TRBD2 (6 bases). Trimming stripped 4 bases from V and 5 bases from J, with 18 bases between. CDR1 is MDHEN and CDR2 is SYDVKM in the germline V gene. This CDR3 is 15 amino acids long. CDR3 sequence reads: CASSSMWGERNEQYF. The CDR3 bases are TGTGCCAGCAGTTCCATGTGGGGGGAGAGGAACGAGCAGTACTTC. The variable domain in full, with the rest retrieved from reference TRBV28 and TRBJ2-7, is DVKVTQSSRYLVKRTGEKVFLECVQDMDHENMFWYRQDPGLGLRLIYFSYDVKMKEKGDIPEGYSVSREKKERFSLILESASTNQTSMYLCASSSMWGERNEQYFGPGTRLTVT.

This clone ranks as medium-sized. The chain carries TRBV6-5 and TRBJ1-2; TRBD1 aligns across 7 bases. The germline CDR1 and CDR2 sequences are MNHEY and SVGAGI. The CDR3 runs to 14 residues. V gave up 5 bases and J gave up 4 bases; unmatched junction bases: 7. In DNA form, the CDR3 reads TGTGCCAGCAGTCTGACAGGGACTACCTATGGCTACACCTTC. Its protein is CASSLTGTTYGYTF.

The rearrangement uses TRBV11-2 and TRBJ2-1, with 10 bases lining up with TRBD2. The CDR3 runs 17 residues. Per germline, CDR1 SGHAT and CDR2 FQNNGV. Unmatched junction bases numbered 6, after V lost 0 bases and J lost 4 bases. CDR3 in DNA: TGTGCCAGCAGCTTAGAATTGCTAGCGGGGGTTTACAATGAGCAGTTCTTC. Protein: CASSLELLAGVYNEQFF.

The chain is built from TRBV5-1 and TRBJ2-2; tentatively, D is TRBD2 (6 bases). Germline V CDR1 and CDR2: SGHRS, YFSETQ. Trimming shortened V by 0 bases and J by 4 bases, and 13 bases separated the two germline ends. The CDR3 extends over 16 amino acids. CDR3 amino acids: CASSLVPGVGTGELFF. CDR3 DNA sequence: TGCGCCAGCAGCTTGGTCCCGGGGGTGGGCACCGGGGAGCTGTTTTTT.

This clone was detected only a few times. The J gene is TRBJ1-5, the V gene TRBV7-2, with D hard to call. This CDR3 is built from 15 residues. Germline V gene lookup returns CDR1 SGHTA and CDR2 FQGNSA. V was cut by 4 bases and J by 3 bases, with 13 bases left in between. DNA for the CDR3: TGTGCCAGCAGCTCCGACGGAAGGTACAATCAGCCCCAGCATTTT. It is translated as CASSSDGRYNQPQHF.

The J gene is TRBJ2-7, the V gene TRBV18, with 9 positions matching TRBD2. Trimming removed 3 bases from V and 6 bases from J; junction bases left unmatched: 9. Germline loops: CDR1 KGHSH, CDR2 LQKENI. The CDR3 runs 15 residues. In DNA, the CDR3 is TGTGCCAGCTCACCCCCCGGTAGCGGGAGAAGCGAGCAGTACTTC. Translation gives CASSPPGSGRSEQYF. Full variable domain (missing parts from reference TRBV18 and TRBJ2-7): NAGVMQNPRHLVRRRGQEARLRCSPMKGHSHVYWYRQLPEEGLKFMVYLQKENIIDESGMPKERFSAEFPKEGPSILRIQQVVRGDSAAYFCASSPPGSGRSEQYFGPGTRLTVT.

The rearrangement uses TRBV30 and TRBJ2-7; 9 nucleotides align to TRBD1. In germline, CDR1 is GTSNPN, CDR2 SVGIG (reference sequence). The CDR3 runs 13 residues. Trimming removed 6 bases from V and 5 bases from J; junction bases left unmatched: 8. The CDR3, as DNA: TGTGCCTGTCCGGGACAGGGTCAGCACGAGCAGTACTTC. This translates into CACPGQGQHEQYF.

V gene TRBV7-2 combines with J gene TRBJ1-2; D gene unclear. The V end lost 3 bases, the J end lost 7 bases, and 9 bases lay between the germline ends. The CDR3 totals 12 residues. Germline V gives CDR1 SGHTA, CDR2 FQGNSA. The chain's CDR3 is CASSLRSSGYTF. For the CDR3, the DNA is TGTGCCAGCAGCTTGAGGAGTTCTGGCTACACCTTC.

This clone was seen a handful of times. DNA for the CDR3: TGTGCCAGCAGACCGAACGCGGGACAGCACGAAAAACTGTTTTTT. Protein sequence: CASRPNAGQHEKLFF. J is TRBJ1-4 and V is TRBV6-5; TRBD1 agrees at 7 bases. CDR3 length: 15 residues. V shed 6 bases, J shed 8 bases, and the junction held 12 bases outside the gene matches. From germline, CDR1 is MNHEY and CDR2 SVGAGI.

V usage is TRBV5-1 and J usage is TRBJ2-7; 8 nucleotides agree with TRBD1. Germline CDR1 reads SGHRS; CDR2 reads YFSETQ. V trimming: 7 bases; J trimming: 2 bases; junction bases outside the gene matches: 11. The CDR3 has 15 residues. The CDR3 region has the DNA TGCGCCAGCGGCCCCCGACAGGGGCTAGCCTACGAGCAGTACTTC. Translating it yields CASGPRQGLAYEQYF.